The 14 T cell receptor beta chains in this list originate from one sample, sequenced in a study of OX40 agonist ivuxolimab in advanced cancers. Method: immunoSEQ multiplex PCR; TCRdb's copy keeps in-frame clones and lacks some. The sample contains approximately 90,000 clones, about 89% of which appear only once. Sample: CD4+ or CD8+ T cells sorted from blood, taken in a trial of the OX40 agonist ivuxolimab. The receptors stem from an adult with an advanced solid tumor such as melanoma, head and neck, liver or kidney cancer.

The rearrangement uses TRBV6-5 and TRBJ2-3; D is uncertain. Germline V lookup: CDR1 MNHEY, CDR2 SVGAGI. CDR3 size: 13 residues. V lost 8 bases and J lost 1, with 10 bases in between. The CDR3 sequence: CASSGRRTDTQYF. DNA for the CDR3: TGTGCCAGCTCAGGCCGCCGCACAGATACGCAGTATTTT.

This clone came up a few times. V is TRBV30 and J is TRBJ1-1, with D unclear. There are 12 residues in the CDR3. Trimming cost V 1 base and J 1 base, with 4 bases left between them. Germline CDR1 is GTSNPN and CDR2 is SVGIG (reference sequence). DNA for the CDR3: TGTGCCTGGAGTGGTGAGAACACTGAAGCTTTCTTT. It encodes CAWSGENTEAFF.

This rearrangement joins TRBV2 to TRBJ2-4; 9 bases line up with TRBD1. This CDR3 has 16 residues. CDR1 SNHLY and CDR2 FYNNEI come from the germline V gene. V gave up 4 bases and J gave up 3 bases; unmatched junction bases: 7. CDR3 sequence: CASSGTGGADKNIQYF. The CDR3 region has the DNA TGTGCCAGCAGTGGTACAGGGGGCGCGGACAAAAACATTCAGTACTTC.

In nucleotides, the CDR3 is TGTGCCAGCAGTTACTCGGAGGACACCCAGCAGTTCTTC. Its translation: CASSYSEDTQQFF. The chain is built from TRBV6-6 and TRBJ2-1; either TRBD1 or TRBD2 may fit D (5 bases each). CDR3 length: 13 residues. The germline gives CDR1 MNHNY, CDR2 SVGAGI (reference sequence). Trimming cost V 0 bases and J 11 bases, with 11 bases left between them.

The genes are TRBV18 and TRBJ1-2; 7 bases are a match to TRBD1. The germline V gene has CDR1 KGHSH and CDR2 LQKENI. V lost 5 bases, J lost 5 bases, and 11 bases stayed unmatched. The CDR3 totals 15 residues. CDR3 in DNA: TGTGCCAGCTCAGGGGGGACAGCGGACCCTTATGGCTACACCTTC. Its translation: CASSGGTADPYGYTF.

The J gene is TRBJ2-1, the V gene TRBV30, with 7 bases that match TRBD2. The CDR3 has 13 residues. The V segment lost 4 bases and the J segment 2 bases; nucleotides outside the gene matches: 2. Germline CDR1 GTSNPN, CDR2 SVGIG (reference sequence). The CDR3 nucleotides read TGTGCCTGGAAGCGGGAAGCCTACAATGAGCAGTTCTTC. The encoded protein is CAWKREAYNEQFF.

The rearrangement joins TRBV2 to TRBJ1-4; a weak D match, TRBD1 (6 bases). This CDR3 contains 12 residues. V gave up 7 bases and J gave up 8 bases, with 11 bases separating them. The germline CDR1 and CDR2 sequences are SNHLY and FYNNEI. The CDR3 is CASKQGVEKLFF. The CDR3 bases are TGTGCCAGCAAACAGGGAGTCGAAAAACTGTTTTTT.

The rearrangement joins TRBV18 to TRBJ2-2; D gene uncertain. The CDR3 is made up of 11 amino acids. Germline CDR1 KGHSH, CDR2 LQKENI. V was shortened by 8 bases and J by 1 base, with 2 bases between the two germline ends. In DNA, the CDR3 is TGTGCCAGCCAGAACACCGGGGAGCTGTTTTTT. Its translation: CASQNTGELFF.

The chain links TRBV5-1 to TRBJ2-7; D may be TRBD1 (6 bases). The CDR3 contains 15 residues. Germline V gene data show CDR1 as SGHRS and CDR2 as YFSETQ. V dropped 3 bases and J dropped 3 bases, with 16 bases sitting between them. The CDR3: CASSSWAQGSYEQYF. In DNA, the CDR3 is TGCGCCAGCAGCTCCTGGGCCCAGGGGAGCTACGAGCAGTACTTC.

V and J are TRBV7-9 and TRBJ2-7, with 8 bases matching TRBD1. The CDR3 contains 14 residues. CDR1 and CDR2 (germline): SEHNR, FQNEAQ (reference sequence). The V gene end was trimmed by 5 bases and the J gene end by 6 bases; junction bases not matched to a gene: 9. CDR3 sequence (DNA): TGTGCCAGCAGCCCCGCGACAGGGGCCGGCGAGCAGTACTTC. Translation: CASSPATGAGEQYF.

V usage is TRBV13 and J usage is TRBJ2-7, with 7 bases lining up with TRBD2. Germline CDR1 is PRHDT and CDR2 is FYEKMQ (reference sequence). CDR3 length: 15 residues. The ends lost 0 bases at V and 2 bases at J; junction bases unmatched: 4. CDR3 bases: TGTGCCAGCAGCTTAGGCCAGAGCGGGACCTACGAGCAGTACTTC. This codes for CASSLGQSGTYEQYF.

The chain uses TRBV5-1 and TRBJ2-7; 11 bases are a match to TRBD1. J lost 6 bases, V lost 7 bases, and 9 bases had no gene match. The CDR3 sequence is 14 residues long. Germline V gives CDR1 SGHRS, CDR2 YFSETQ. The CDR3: CASRLRTGGSEQYF. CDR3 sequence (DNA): TGCGCCAGCCGGCTTCGGACAGGGGGCTCCGAGCAGTACTTC.

The CDR3 loop reads CASSLVGTQETQYF. The CDR3 region has the DNA TGTGCCAGCAGCTTAGTAGGGACCCAAGAGACCCAGTACTTC. The V gene is TRBV7-8, the J gene TRBJ2-5, with D perhaps assigned TRBD1 or TRBD2 (5 bases each). CDR3 size: 14 residues. Germline CDR1 SGHVS, CDR2 FQNEAQ. Between the trimmed V and J ends, which lost 1 base and 1 base, there was a span of 7 bases.

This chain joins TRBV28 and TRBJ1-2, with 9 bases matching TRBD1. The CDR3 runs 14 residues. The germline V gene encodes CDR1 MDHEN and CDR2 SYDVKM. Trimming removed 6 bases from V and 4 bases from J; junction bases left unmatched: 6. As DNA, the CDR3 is TGTGCCAGCAGGTCGGACAGGGGCCCCTATGGCTACACCTTC. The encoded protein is CASRSDRGPYGYTF.